The 24 T cell receptor beta chains below were found in one sample sequenced in a study of beta chain features in type 1 diabetes. What was sequenced were expressed TCRB transcripts, since all of the isolated RNA had been reverse transcribed. Clones were sequenced by immunoSEQ multiplex PCR, and TCRdb holds only the in-frame ones, with some missing. The sample holds fewer than 550,000 clones, about an eighth seen once. The sample taken for sequencing was naive CD4+ T cells from blood. These receptors all come from a woman in her late teens or twenties in good health.

This sequence joins TRBV18 and TRBJ2-5; 7 positions match TRBD1. The CDR3 extends over 17 amino acids. V lost 3 bases and J lost 3; bases outside the gene matches: 13. CDR1 is KGHSH and CDR2 is LQKENI in the germline V gene. The CDR3: CASSPLSKTTGKETQYF. The CDR3 DNA follows: TGTGCCAGCTCACCCCTCTCCAAAACGACAGGGAAAGAGACCCAGTACTTC.

The chain carries TRBV5-1 and TRBJ2-5; TRBD2 might be the D (5 bases). Germline values: CDR1 SGHRS, CDR2 YFSETQ. V was clipped by 3 bases and J by 1 base, with 13 bases between them. CDR3 length: 15 residues. The CDR3: CASSWGAVGQETQYF. DNA of the CDR3: TGCGCCAGCAGCTGGGGAGCGGTAGGCCAAGAGACCCAGTACTTC.

The table lists this clone with a few counts. The chain has TRBV14 and TRBJ1-6, with D tentatively TRBD1 (5 bases). CDR3 size: 15 residues. V dropped 3 bases and J dropped 4 bases, with 10 bases sitting between them. Germline-derived CDR1 and CDR2 are SGHDN and FVKESK. CDR3 region: CASSHLGVYNSPLHF. DNA of the CDR3: TGTGCCAGCAGCCATTTAGGGGTTTATAATTCACCCCTCCACTTT.

The chain is built from TRBV7-8 and TRBJ2-7; 11 bases align to TRBD2. Germline-derived CDR1 and CDR2 are SGHVS and FQNEAQ. This CDR3 contains 15 residues. The V and J ends lost 6 bases and 7 bases, in that order; junction bases with no gene match: 11. The CDR3 DNA is TGTGCCAGCAGGGTAGCGGGGGGGCGTTCCGGGGAGCAGTACGTC. It translates to CASRVAGGRSGEQYV.

This sequence joins TRBV14 and TRBJ2-1; 8 positions agree with TRBD2. Trimming cost V 6 bases and J 2 bases; bases outside gene matches: 3. Germline CDR1 reads SGHDN; CDR2 reads FVKESK. The CDR3 consists of 14 residues. CDR3 sequence (DNA): TGTGCCAGCAGAAGGCGGGGGGCCTACAATGAGCAGTTCTTC. Translated, it gives CASRRRGAYNEQFF.

In its sample, this clone was seen a few times. The V call is TRBV18, the J call TRBJ2-5; D possibly corresponds to TRBD2 (5 bases). The V end was cut by 2 bases, the J end by 4 bases, with 8 bases between. CDR3 length: 13 amino acids. Looked up from germline, CDR1 is KGHSH and CDR2 is LQKENI. Here the CDR3 reads CASSPVAGETQYF. CDR3 nucleotide sequence: TGTGCCAGCTCACCAGTCGCGGGAGAGACCCAGTACTTC.

The chain links TRBV7-2 to TRBJ1-2; unclear D gene. The CDR3 is made up of 11 amino acids. Germline CDR1 SGHTA, CDR2 FQGNSA. Trimming shortened V by 1 base and J by 11 bases, and 8 bases separated the two germline ends. CDR3 sequence: CASSLERTYTF. CDR3 DNA: TGTGCCAGCAGCTTAGAGCGGACGTACACCTTC.

This clone was seen a handful of times. The chain employs TRBV7-9 and TRBJ2-3; D may match TRBD1 or TRBD2 (5 bases each). V was cut by 5 bases and J by 4 bases, with 7 bases left in between. The CDR3 spans 12 residues. Germline V gene data show CDR1 as SEHNR and CDR2 as FQNEAQ (reference sequence). CDR3 sequence: CASSMGADTQYF. Written as DNA, the CDR3 is TGTGCCAGCAGCATGGGGGCAGATACGCAGTATTTT.

The table lists this clone with a few counts. This sequence joins TRBV7-9 and TRBJ2-1; TRBD2 matches at 11 bases. Germline V gene sequence: CDR1 SEHNR, CDR2 FQNEAQ (reference sequence). The V segment lost 8 bases and the J segment 10 bases; nucleotides outside the gene matches: 7. This CDR3 has 13 residues. CDR3 loop: CASGTSGRNEQFF. As DNA, the CDR3 is TGTGCCAGCGGAACTAGCGGGAGAAACGAGCAGTTCTTC. The full variable domain, with the rest looked up from reference TRBV7-9 and TRBJ2-1, is DTGVSQNPRHKITKRGQNVTFRCDPISEHNRLYWYRQTLGQGPEFLTYFQNEAQLEKSRLLSDRFSAERPKGSFSTLEIQRTEQGDSAMYLCASGTSGRNEQFFGPGTRLTVL.

This clone was seen more than once but under ten times. The chain couples TRBV2 to TRBJ2-1; TRBD2 matches 11 bases. CDR3 length equals 15 residues. Germline assignment: CDR1 SNHLY and CDR2 FYNNEI. J lost 4 bases, V lost 5 bases, and 4 bases had no gene match. The CDR3 region is CASSLLAGGYNEQFF. The CDR3 nucleotides read TGTGCCAGCAGTCTTCTAGCGGGGGGATACAATGAGCAGTTCTTC.

As concerns this clone: Since a much larger clone is just one base distant, this may be a read error. The gene calls are TRBV7-3 and TRBJ2-5; D remains unclear. The CDR3 is made up of 11 amino acids. Germline CDR1 SGHTA, CDR2 FQGTGA. Between the trimmed V and J ends, which lost 2 bases and 5 bases, there was a span of 3 bases. In DNA form, the CDR3 reads TGTGCCAGCAGCTTAGTTGAGACCCAGTACTTC. Translation gives CASSLVETQYF.

This clone has more than one count but fewer than ten. The gene calls are TRBV4-1 and TRBJ2-1; D is perhaps TRBD1 (5 bases). V lost 4 bases, J lost 0 bases, and 16 bases lay in between. Germline CDR1 MGHRA, CDR2 YSYEKL. The CDR3 consists of 17 residues. The CDR3 region has the DNA TGCGCCAGCAGCCTGGAAGGGGCTAGAAGCTCCTACAATGAGCAGTTCTTC. Amino acids: CASSLEGARSSYNEQFF.

This clone was seen a handful of times. This sequence joins TRBV9 and TRBJ2-5, with D perhaps being TRBD1 or TRBD2 (5 bases each). Germline CDR1 SGDLS, CDR2 YYNGEE. CDR3 size: 15 residues. Trimming removed 3 bases at V and 1 base at J, with 13 bases between. CDR3 in DNA: TGTGCCAGCAGCGCGATACCGGGACCCCAAGAGACCCAGTACTTC. Its protein is CASSAIPGPQETQYF.

CDR3 region: CASSQGGVSPLHF. The DNA of the CDR3 is TGCGCCAGCAGCCAGGGAGGGGTTTCACCCCTCCACTTT. The chain recombines TRBV4-3 with TRBJ1-6, with D maybe TRBD1 (5 bases). The CDR3 consists of 13 residues. Germline CDR1 is LGHNA and CDR2 is YSLEER. V dropped 3 bases and J dropped 9 bases, with 9 bases sitting between them.

This clone has ten or more counts. This chain uses TRBV7-9 with TRBJ2-4; D unresolved. The V gene lost 2 bases and the J gene lost 7 bases, with 12 bases spanning the gap. The CDR3 is 14 amino acids. Germline V gene data show CDR1 as SEHNR and CDR2 as FQNEAQ (reference sequence). The CDR3 region has the DNA TGTGCCAGCAGCTTATCAGGTGCTAATAACATTCAGTACTTC. Protein product: CASSLSGANNIQYF.

This clone turned up a few times. The chain uses TRBV7-9 and TRBJ2-7; TRBD2 is a possible D gene (5 bases). The CDR3 covers 14 residues. The V and J ends lost 1 base and 4 bases respectively, with 11 bases between them. The germline V gene encodes CDR1 SEHNR and CDR2 FQNEAQ (reference sequence). The CDR3 here is CASSLEPGKYEQYV. Here the CDR3 DNA reads TGTGCCAGCAGCTTAGAGCCGGGAAAGTACGAGCAGTACGTC.

This clone was counted only a few times. This sequence joins TRBV7-9 and TRBJ2-1, with TRBD2 matching over 11 bases. From germline, CDR1 is SEHNR and CDR2 FQNEAQ (reference sequence). J lost 10 bases, V lost 3 bases, and 5 bases had no gene match. The CDR3 extends over 14 amino acids. Written as DNA, the CDR3 is TGTGCCAGCAGCTTTGGTAGCGGGAGGGAGGAGCAGTTCTTC. Residues: CASSFGSGREEQFF.

This clone has a handful of counts. The chain is built from TRBV19 and TRBJ1-1, with TRBD1 as a possible D gene (5 bases). The CDR3 is 11 amino acids. V shed 7 bases and J shed 12 bases, with 15 bases lying between them. Germline V gene data show CDR1 as LNHDA and CDR2 as SQIVND (reference sequence). The CDR3 nucleotides read TGTGCCAGTACGAAGTTCAGGGATTCTTTCTTT. Residues: CASTKFRDSFF.

The chain recombines TRBV28 with TRBJ1-2, with no clear D. CDR1 and CDR2 (germline): MDHEN, SYDVKM. This CDR3 contains 11 residues. The CDR3 loop is CDPRGNYGYTF. The DNA for the CDR3 is TGTGACCCTCGGGGTAACTATGGCTACACCTTC.

This clone was observed a handful of times. The chain joins TRBV25-1 to TRBJ1-3, with unresolved D. Germline CDR1 and CDR2: MGHDK and SYGVNS. Deletions cut 6 bases from V and 1 base from J, with 7 bases between. This CDR3 spans 13 amino acids. The CDR3 is CASRANSGNTIYF. CDR3 nucleotide sequence: TGTGCCAGCAGGGCGAATTCTGGAAACACCATATATTTT.

This clone showed up just a few times. This sequence joins TRBV4-3 and TRBJ1-5, with D maybe TRBD1 (5 bases). V gave up 0 bases and J gave up 4 bases, with 16 bases separating them. The CDR3 consists of 17 residues. Germline CDR1 reads LGHNA; CDR2 reads YSLEER. CDR3 loop: CASSQDSRLGPNQPQHF. As DNA, the CDR3 is TGCGCCAGCAGCCAAGATAGTCGTCTGGGACCTAATCAGCCCCAGCATTTT.

This clone has more than one count but fewer than ten. The chain recombines TRBV28 with TRBJ2-3; 9 bases fit TRBD2. This CDR3 has 15 residues. CDR1 and CDR2 from the germline V gene are MDHEN and SYDVKM. J gave up 4 bases and V 2 bases, and 4 bases lay outside the gene matches. This chain's CDR3 is CASSLAGGPSDTQYF. CDR3 sequence (DNA): TGTGCCAGCAGTTTAGCGGGAGGGCCTTCAGATACGCAGTATTTT.

The chain is built from TRBV4-3 and TRBJ2-1, with D perhaps TRBD1 (5 bases). From germline, CDR1 is LGHNA and CDR2 YSLEER. The length of the CDR3 is 15 residues. Trimming removed 1 base from V and 6 bases from J, with 13 bases in between. CDR3 amino acids: CASSQVGLTGNEQFF. The CDR3 coding sequence is TGCGCCAGCAGCCAAGTAGGTCTCACAGGCAATGAGCAGTTCTTC.

A few counts support this clone. V and J are TRBV7-6 and TRBJ1-2; no definite D call. Germline V CDR1 and CDR2: SGHVS, FNYEAQ. CDR3 length equals 14 residues. The V end was cut by 1 base, the J end by 3 bases, with 9 bases between. The CDR3, as DNA: TGTGCCAGCAGCTTAGGAGGCAGGCACTATGGCTACACCTTC. Translating gives CASSLGGRHYGYTF.